Presented here are 21 T cell receptor beta chains from one specimen sequenced in a study of T cell changes during pregnancy in multiple sclerosis. Profiling relied on immunoSEQ multiplex PCR, and the TCRdb table lists in-frame clones only, not all of them. The sample lists roughly 99,000 clones, roughly 94% occurring once. This specimen consisted of peripheral blood, obtained after pregnancy. The receptor source for this set is a female donor in good health, enrolled as a control in a pregnancy study.

The rearrangement links TRBV5-6 to TRBJ1-2, with TRBD1 matching over 8 bases. The V gene end was trimmed by 4 bases and the J gene end by 0 bases; junction bases not matched to a gene: 2. Germline CDR1 and CDR2: SGHDT and YYEEEE. This CDR3 is built from 14 residues. CDR3 region: CASSRDRTNYGYTF. CDR3 DNA: TGTGCCAGCAGCCGGGACAGGACTAACTATGGCTACACCTTC.

On this clone itself: The junction departs from germline at one end; a sequencing error may be responsible. This chain connects TRBV30 to TRBJ1-2; D uncertain. Germline CDR1 reads GTSNPN; CDR2 reads SVGIG (reference sequence). The length of the CDR3 is 12 residues. The CDR3 nucleotides read TGTGCCTGGAGTACCAACAGTTATGGCTACGCCTTC. Its translation: CAWSTNSYGYAF.

The rearrangement joins TRBV9 to TRBJ2-2, with a weak D call TRBD2 (6 bases). The CDR3 length is 17 residues. The germline V gene encodes CDR1 SGDLS and CDR2 YYNGEE. V was shortened by 0 bases and J by 0 bases, with 12 bases between the two germline ends. As DNA, the CDR3 is TGTGCCAGCAGCGTAGGCGGGGACGACTCGAACACCGGGGAGCTGTTTTTT. It translates to CASSVGGDDSNTGELFF.

The CDR3 region has the DNA TGTGCCAGCAGCCGCGAGGCATACGAGCAGTTCTTC. Its translation: CASSREAYEQFF. The rearrangement joins TRBV5-6 to TRBJ2-1; D not resolved. Trimming cost V 4 bases and J 10 bases, with 12 bases left between them. The CDR3 covers 12 residues. Germline assignment: CDR1 SGHDT and CDR2 YYEEEE.

This chain joins TRBV5-1 and TRBJ2-5, with 9 positions matching TRBD2. Germline loops: CDR1 SGHRS, CDR2 YFSETQ. V trimming: 0 bases; J trimming: 11 bases; junction bases outside the gene matches: 11. The CDR3 is 15 amino acids. The CDR3 reads CASSLDSGRLEKQYF. The DNA for the CDR3 is TGCGCCAGCAGCTTGGACAGCGGGAGGCTCGAGAAGCAGTACTTC.

The chain employs TRBV12-5 and TRBJ1-1, with TRBD1 as a possible D gene (5 bases). V lost 0 bases and J 9 bases, leaving 20 bases between the germline ends. Germline CDR1 reads LGHNT; CDR2 reads FRNRAP. The CDR3 has 16 amino acids. CDR3 nucleotide sequence: TGTGCTAGTGGTTTGGTACGGGGAGGGGCAAATAATCAAGCTTTCTTT. Its protein is CASGLVRGGANNQAFF.

The rearrangement joins TRBV6-1 to TRBJ2-2, with D perhaps matching TRBD2 (5 bases). Trimming cost V 6 bases and J 5 bases, with 10 bases left between them. In germline, CDR1 is MNHNS, CDR2 SASEGT. The CDR3 is 13 amino acids. The CDR3 region is CASSADFTGELFF. In DNA, the CDR3 is TGTGCCAGCAGCGCGGACTTTACCGGGGAGCTGTTTTTT.

The chain links TRBV19 to TRBJ2-1, with TRBD2 matching 11 bases. Unmatched junction bases numbered 7, after V lost 6 bases and J lost 6 bases. The CDR3 length is 15 residues. Germline V CDR1 and CDR2: LNHDA, SQIVND (reference sequence). The CDR3 loop is CASSELAGAPNEQFF. The CDR3 region has the DNA TGTGCCAGTAGCGAACTAGCGGGGGCCCCCAATGAGCAGTTCTTC.

This chain joins TRBV7-2 and TRBJ2-7; D not certain. Germline loops: CDR1 SGHTA, CDR2 FQGNSA. Trimming cost V 5 bases and J 4 bases, with 21 bases left between them. The CDR3 runs to 16 residues. CDR3: CASSLGNNQHGYEQYF. The DNA of the CDR3 is TGTGCCAGCAGCCTCGGCAACAATCAGCACGGGTACGAGCAGTACTTC. The full variable domain, its missing parts supplied by reference TRBV7-2 and TRBJ2-7, is GAGVSQSPSNKVTEKGKDVELRCDPISGHTALYWYRQSLGQGLEFLIYFQGNSAPDKSGLPSDRFSAERTGGSVSTLTIQRTQQEDSAVYLCASSLGNNQHGYEQYFGPGTRLTVT.

V usage is TRBV7-8 and J usage is TRBJ2-5, with 8 bases fitting TRBD2. CDR1 is SGHVS, CDR2 FQNEAQ, per germline. The CDR3 is 15 residues long. V gave up 7 bases and J gave up 5 bases; unmatched junction bases: 12. The CDR3 nucleotides read TGTGCCAGCACCCCCGGGGCGGGGGGTGGGGAGACCCAGTACTTC. This translates into CASTPGAGGGETQYF. The full variable domain, completed using reference TRBV7-8 and TRBJ2-5, is GAGVSQSPRYKVAKRGQDVALRCDPISGHVSLFWYQQALGQGPEFLTYFQNEAQLDKSGLPSDRFFAERPEGSVSTLKIQRTQQEDSAVYLCASTPGAGGGETQYFGPGTRLLVL.

The rearrangement links TRBV7-8 to TRBJ2-7; possible D gene TRBD1, 6 bases. The germline V and J ends were trimmed by 2 bases and 0 bases, with 11 bases remaining between them. Germline CDR1 SGHVS, CDR2 FQNEAQ. The CDR3 is 15 amino acids. CDR3 region: CASSLYGQSSYEQYF. The CDR3 bases are TGTGCCAGCAGCTTATACGGACAGAGCTCCTACGAGCAGTACTTC.

The V gene is TRBV10-3, the J gene TRBJ1-5; 9 positions match TRBD1. V lost 3 bases and J lost 2; bases outside the gene matches: 8. CDR3 length: 17 amino acids. CDR1 and CDR2 from the germline V gene are ENHRY and SYGVKD. This CDR3 reads CAISDFRTGARNQPQHF. CDR3 nucleotide sequence: TGTGCCATCAGTGACTTTCGGACAGGGGCGCGCAATCAGCCCCAGCATTTT.

This rearrangement joins TRBV6-1 to TRBJ2-5, with a weak D call TRBD1 (5 bases). V lost 5 bases, J lost 5 bases, and 12 bases lay in between. In germline, CDR1 is MNHNS, CDR2 SASEGT. The CDR3 contains 13 residues. CDR3 in DNA: TGTGCCAGCAGTTCCCAGGGCCACGAGACCCAGTACTTC. This codes for CASSSQGHETQYF.

This rearrangement joins TRBV11-2 to TRBJ1-5; 8 bases agree with TRBD1. J lost 8 bases, V lost 5 bases, and 8 bases had no gene match. Per the germline V gene, CDR1 is SGHAT and CDR2 is FQNNGV. The CDR3 spans 14 residues. CDR3 loop: CASSPDRASEPQHF. The CDR3 DNA sequence: TGTGCCAGCAGCCCGGACAGGGCCTCTGAGCCCCAGCATTTT.

The genes are TRBV6-1 and TRBJ2-7; 12 nucleotides line up with TRBD1. J gave up 5 bases and V 0 bases, and 5 bases lay outside the gene matches. Per germline, CDR1 MNHNS and CDR2 SASEGT. The CDR3 length is 16 residues. The CDR3 reads CASSEASGTGGDEQYF. The CDR3 DNA reads as TGTGCCAGCAGTGAAGCGTCTGGGACAGGGGGCGACGAGCAGTACTTC.

The CDR3 bases are TGTGCCAGCAGCTTAGGTAGACTGCAAGAGACCCAGTACTTC. Protein product: CASSLGRLQETQYF. The chain carries TRBV13 and TRBJ2-5, with D unresolved. The CDR3 is made up of 14 amino acids. Germline loops: CDR1 PRHDT, CDR2 FYEKMQ (reference sequence). Trimming pared 0 bases from V and 2 bases from J, leaving 7 bases between.

The gene calls are TRBV30 and TRBJ2-7; 9 bases are a match to TRBD2. Germline CDR1 and CDR2: GTSNPN and SVGIG (reference sequence). The CDR3 is 14 amino acids. V trimming: 4 bases; J trimming: 2 bases; junction bases outside the gene matches: 6. The CDR3 is CAWTGTSSPYEQYF. CDR3 DNA sequence: TGTGCCTGGACTGGGACTAGCAGCCCCTACGAGCAGTACTTC. The variable domain in full, with the rest retrieved from reference TRBV30 and TRBJ2-7, is SQTIHQWPATLVQPVGSPLSLECTVEGTSNPNLYWYRQAAGRGLQLLFYSVGIGQISSEVPQNLSASRPQDRQFILSSKKLLLSDSGFYLCAWTGTSSPYEQYFGPGTRLTVT.

This chain links TRBV7-9 with TRBJ2-7; 9 nucleotides align to TRBD1. Germline V gene lookup returns CDR1 SEHNR and CDR2 FQNEAQ (reference sequence). V lost 5 bases, J lost 4 bases, and 9 bases stayed unmatched. The CDR3 has 15 residues. The CDR3 DNA reads TGTGCCAGCAGCCCAGTGTGGGGACAGGGTTACGAGCAGTACTTC. Amino acid sequence: CASSPVWGQGYEQYF.

The chain's CDR3 is CASSQEPLMSTEAFF. CDR3 nucleotides: TGTGCCAGCAGCCAAGAACCCCTTATGAGCACTGAAGCTTTCTTT. The V gene is TRBV4-2, the J gene TRBJ1-1; D unclear. The CDR3 sequence is 15 residues long. The germline V and J ends were trimmed by 0 bases and 4 bases, with 12 bases remaining between them. Germline lookup yields CDR1 LGHNA and CDR2 YNFKEQ.

The V gene is TRBV7-2, the J gene TRBJ2-3; weak D call: TRBD2 (7 bases). Germline CDR1 SGHTA, CDR2 FQGNSA. Trimming left V 2 bases short and J 8 bases short, with 20 bases between. This CDR3 has 16 amino acids. The CDR3 coding sequence is TGTGCCAGCAGCTTAATGGCGGGGGCCTTGATGGGTACGCAGTATTTT. It yields the protein CASSLMAGALMGTQYF.

J is TRBJ2-7 and V is TRBV6-5; TRBD1 is a possible D gene (5 bases). The CDR3 covers 14 residues. Trimming left V 5 bases short and J 2 bases short, with 13 bases between. Germline V gives CDR1 MNHEY, CDR2 SVGAGI. CDR3 sequence reads: CASSDLREPYEQYF. Written as DNA, the CDR3 is TGTGCCAGCAGTGATCTCAGGGAACCCTACGAGCAGTACTTC.